These 5 T cell receptor beta chains share one sample of origin, sequenced in a study of blood T cell repertoires in COVID-19. Profiling relied on immunoSEQ multiplex PCR, and the TCRdb table lists in-frame clones only, not all of them. The data contain roughly 220,000 clones, 84% of them singletons. The specimen sequenced was peripheral blood. The source is a woman in her 30s who had recovered from COVID-19.

This chain joins TRBV3-1 (or the pseudogene TRBV3-2) and TRBJ1-5; no clear D. The CDR3 loop spans 15 amino acids. CDR1 and CDR2 from the germline V gene are LGHDT and YNNKEL (reference sequence). The germline V and J ends were trimmed by 0 bases and 0 bases, with 6 bases remaining between them. The CDR3 DNA is TGTGCCAGCAGCCAAGATCGCTATAGCAATCAGCCCCAGCATTTT. As protein: CASSQDRYSNQPQHF.

As concerns this clone: One junction end disagrees with the germline gene, perhaps due to a read error. The V call is TRBV6-2 or TRBV6-3, the J call TRBJ1-2; D remains unclear. Germline-derived CDR1 and CDR2 are MNHEY and SVGEGT. The CDR3 sequence is 13 residues long. The CDR3 bases are TGTGCCAGCAGCCGATCCAATACCCCCTACTCGTTGTTC. Encoded protein: CASSRSNTPYSLF.

The chain is built from TRBV5-5 and TRBJ1-5; D may be TRBD1 (6 bases). V dropped 3 bases and J dropped 5 bases, with 12 bases sitting between them. The CDR3 consists of 14 residues. CDR1 is SGHKS, CDR2 YYEKEE, per germline (reference sequence). CDR3: CASSWAGVDQPQHF. The CDR3 nucleotides are TGTGCCAGCAGCTGGGCAGGGGTAGATCAGCCCCAGCATTTT.

The chain is built from TRBV10-3 and TRBJ1-3; no clear D gene. This CDR3 is built from 13 residues. V was trimmed by 7 bases and J by 0 bases, leaving 7 bases between them. CDR1 is ENHRY and CDR2 is SYGVKD in the germline V gene. Written as DNA, the CDR3 is TGTGCCATCATGAAGAGCTCTGGAAACACCATATATTTT. Translation: CAIMKSSGNTIYF.

There are a few counts of this clone. The rearrangement uses TRBV7-9 and TRBJ1-2; D remains ambiguous. The germline gives CDR1 SEHNR, CDR2 FQNEAQ (reference sequence). With 4 bases removed from V and 6 bases from J, the gap between germline ends came to 15 bases. This CDR3 has 14 amino acids. CDR3 residues: CASSSSGHLHGYTF. For the CDR3, the DNA is TGTGCCAGCAGCTCGTCGGGTCACCTTCATGGCTACACCTTC.